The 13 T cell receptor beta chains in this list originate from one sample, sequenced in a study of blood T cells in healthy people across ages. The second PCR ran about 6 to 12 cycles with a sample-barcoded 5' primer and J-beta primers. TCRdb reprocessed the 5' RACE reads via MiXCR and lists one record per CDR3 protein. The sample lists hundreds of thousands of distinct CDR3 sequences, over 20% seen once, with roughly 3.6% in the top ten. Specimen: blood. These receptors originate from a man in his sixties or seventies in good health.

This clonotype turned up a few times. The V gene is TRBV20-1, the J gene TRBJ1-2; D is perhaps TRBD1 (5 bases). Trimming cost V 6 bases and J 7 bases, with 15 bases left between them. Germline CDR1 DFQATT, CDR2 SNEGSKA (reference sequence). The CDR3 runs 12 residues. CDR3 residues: CSADWGEAGYTF. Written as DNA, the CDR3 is TGCAGTGCCGACTGGGGGGAAGCTGGCTACACCTTC.

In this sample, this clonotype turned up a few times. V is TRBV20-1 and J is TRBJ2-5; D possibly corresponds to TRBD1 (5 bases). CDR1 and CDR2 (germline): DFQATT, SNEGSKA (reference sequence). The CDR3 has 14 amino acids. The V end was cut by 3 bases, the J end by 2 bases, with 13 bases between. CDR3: CSASRGADQETQYF. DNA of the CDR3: TGCAGTGCTAGTCGTGGGGCAGATCAAGAGACCCAGTACTTC.

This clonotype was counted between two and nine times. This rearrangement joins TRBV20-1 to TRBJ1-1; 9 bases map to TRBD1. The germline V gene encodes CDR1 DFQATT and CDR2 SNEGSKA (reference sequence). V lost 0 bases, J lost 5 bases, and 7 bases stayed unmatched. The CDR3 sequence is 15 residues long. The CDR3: CSAREGGQGRTEAFF. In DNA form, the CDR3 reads TGCAGTGCTAGAGAAGGGGGACAGGGACGAACTGAAGCTTTCTTT.

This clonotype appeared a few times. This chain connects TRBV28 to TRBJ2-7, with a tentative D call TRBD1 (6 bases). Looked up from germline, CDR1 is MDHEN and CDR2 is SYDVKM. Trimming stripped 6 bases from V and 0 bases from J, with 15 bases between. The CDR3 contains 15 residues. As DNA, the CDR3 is TGTGCCAGCAGCCTACAGGGTTCCAGCTCCTACGAGCAGTACTTC. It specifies CASSLQGSSSYEQYF. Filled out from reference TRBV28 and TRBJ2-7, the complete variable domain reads DVKVTQSSRYLVKRTGEKVFLECVQDMDHENMFWYRQDPGLGLRLIYFSYDVKMKEKGDIPEGYSVSREKKERFSLILESASTNQTSMYLCASSLQGSSSYEQYFGPGTRLTVT.

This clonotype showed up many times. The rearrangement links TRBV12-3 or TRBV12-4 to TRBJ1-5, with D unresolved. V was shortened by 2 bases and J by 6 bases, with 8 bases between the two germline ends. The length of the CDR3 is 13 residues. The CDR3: CASSLKGSQPQHF. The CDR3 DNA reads TGTGCCAGCAGTTTAAAGGGAAGTCAGCCCCAGCATTTT.

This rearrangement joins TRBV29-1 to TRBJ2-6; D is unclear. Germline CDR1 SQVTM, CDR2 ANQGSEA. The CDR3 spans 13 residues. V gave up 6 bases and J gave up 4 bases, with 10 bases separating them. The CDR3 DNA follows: TGCAGCGTGAATTCTTTGGGGGCCAACGTCCTGACTTTC. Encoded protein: CSVNSLGANVLTF.

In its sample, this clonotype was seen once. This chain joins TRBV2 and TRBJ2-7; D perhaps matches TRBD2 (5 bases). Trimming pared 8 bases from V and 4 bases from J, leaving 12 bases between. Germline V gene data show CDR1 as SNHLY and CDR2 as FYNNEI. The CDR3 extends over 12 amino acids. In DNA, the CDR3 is TGTGCCAGCTGCGGACTGAGATACGAGCAGTACTTC. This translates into CASCGLRYEQYF.

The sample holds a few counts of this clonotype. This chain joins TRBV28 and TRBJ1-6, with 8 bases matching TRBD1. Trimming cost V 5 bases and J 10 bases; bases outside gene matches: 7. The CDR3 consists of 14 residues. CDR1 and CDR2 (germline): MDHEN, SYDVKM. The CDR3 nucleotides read TGTGCCAGCAGTATCACAGGGGGGAAGTCACCCCTCCACTTT. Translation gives CASSITGGKSPLHF.

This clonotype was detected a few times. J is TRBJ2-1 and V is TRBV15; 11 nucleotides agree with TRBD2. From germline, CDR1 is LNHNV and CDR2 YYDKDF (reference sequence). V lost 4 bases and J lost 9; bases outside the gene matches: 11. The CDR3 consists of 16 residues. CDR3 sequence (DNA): TGTGCCACCAGCAACCAGAATAGCGGGAGGGCTATTGAGCAGTTCTTC. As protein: CATSNQNSGRAIEQFF.

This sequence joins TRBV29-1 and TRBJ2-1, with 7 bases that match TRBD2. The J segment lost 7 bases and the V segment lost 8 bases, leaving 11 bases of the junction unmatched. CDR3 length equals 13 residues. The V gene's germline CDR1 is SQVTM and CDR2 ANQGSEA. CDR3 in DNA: TGCAGCTCCGTCCCGGGAGGTTATAATGAGCAGTTCTTC. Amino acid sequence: CSSVPGGYNEQFF.

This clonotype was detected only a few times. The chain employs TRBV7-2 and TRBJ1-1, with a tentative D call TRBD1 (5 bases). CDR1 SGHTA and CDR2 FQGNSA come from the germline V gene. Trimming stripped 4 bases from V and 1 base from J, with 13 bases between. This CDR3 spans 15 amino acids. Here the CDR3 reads CASSSASGRNTEAFF. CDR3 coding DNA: TGTGCCAGCAGCTCCGCCTCGGGACGGAACACTGAAGCTTTCTTT.

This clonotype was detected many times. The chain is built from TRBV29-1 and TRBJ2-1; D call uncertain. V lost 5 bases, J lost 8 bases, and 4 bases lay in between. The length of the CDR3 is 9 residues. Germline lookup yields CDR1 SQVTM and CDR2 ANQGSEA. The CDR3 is CSVSDEQFF. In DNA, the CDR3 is TGCAGCGTTTCAGATGAGCAGTTCTTC.

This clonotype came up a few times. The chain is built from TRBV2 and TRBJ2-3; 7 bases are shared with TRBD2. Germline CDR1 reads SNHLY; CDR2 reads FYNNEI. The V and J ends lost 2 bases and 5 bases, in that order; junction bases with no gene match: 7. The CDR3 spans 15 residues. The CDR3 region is CASSERVTSLDTQYF. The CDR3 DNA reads TGTGCCAGCAGTGAACGAGTGACTAGCCTAGATACGCAGTATTTT.